The 31 T cell receptor beta chains presented below share a single source sample, sequenced in a study of identical twins. TCRdb independently ran MiXCR on the 5' RACE reads; one entry per CDR3 protein. The data contain around 230,000 distinct CDR3 sequences, about a tenth of them singletons. The sequencing sample was made of memory (CD45RO+) T cells sorted from blood. Receptor source: a woman younger than 35 in good health.

J is TRBJ1-1 and V is TRBV7-9; 8 bases map to TRBD1. Looked up from germline, CDR1 is SEHNR and CDR2 is FQNEAQ (reference sequence). After removal of 5 bases from V and 10 bases from J, the junction contained 12 bases not matched to a gene. The CDR3 sequence is 14 residues long. The CDR3 DNA follows: TGTGCCAGCAGCCCACAACAGGGGGACGAGGGAGCTTTCTTT. Residues: CASSPQQGDEGAFF.

The genes are TRBV5-1 and TRBJ2-3; no definite D call. The CDR3 extends over 14 amino acids. The V and J ends lost 2 bases and 2 bases respectively, with 9 bases between them. Per germline, CDR1 SGHRS and CDR2 YFSETQ. DNA of the CDR3: TGCGCCAGCAGCTTCCAAGGCCCCACAGATACGCAGTATTTT. Amino acids: CASSFQGPTDTQYF. The variable domain in full, completed from reference TRBV5-1 and TRBJ2-3, reads KAGVTQTPRYLIKTRGQQVTLSCSPISGHRSVSWYQQTPGQGLQFLFEYFSETQRNKGNFPGRFSGRQFSNSRSEMNVSTLELGDSALYLCASSFQGPTDTQYFGPGTRLTVL.

A word on this clonotype: The junction differs from germline at one of its ends, possibly a read error. The V gene is TRBV7-9, the J gene TRBJ1-1; D is unclear. Germline V lookup: CDR1 SEHNR, CDR2 FQNEAQ (reference sequence). The CDR3 runs 11 residues. The DNA for the CDR3 is TGTGCCAGCAGCCTAGCCCCTGAAGCTTTCTTT. Translated: CASSLAPEAFF. Full variable domain (missing parts from reference TRBV7-9 and TRBJ1-1): DTGVSQNPRHKITKRGQNVTFRCDPISEHNRLYWYRQTLGQGPEFLTYFQNEAQLEKSRLLSDRFSAERPKGSFSTLEIQRTEQGDSAMYLCASSLAPEAFFGQGTRLTVV.

The sample holds many counts of this clonotype. The CDR3: CASSEGSDNEQFF. CDR3 coding DNA: TGTGCCAGCAGTGAAGGAAGTGACAATGAGCAGTTCTTC. This chain links TRBV2 with TRBJ2-1; D not resolved. The CDR3 extends over 13 amino acids. V gave up 1 base and J gave up 5 bases, with 6 bases separating them. Germline CDR1 reads SNHLY; CDR2 reads FYNNEI. The whole variable domain, filled in from reference TRBV2 and TRBJ2-1, reads EPEVTQTPSHQVTQMGQEVILRCVPISNHLYFYWYRQILGQKVEFLVSFYNNEISEKSEIFDDQFSVERPDGSNFTLKIRSTKLEDSAMYFCASSEGSDNEQFFGPGTRLTVL.

This clonotype was seen only a few times. The chain recombines TRBV20-1 with TRBJ1-4, with a weak D call TRBD1 (5 bases). The germline gives CDR1 DFQATT, CDR2 SNEGSKA (reference sequence). The V end lost 2 bases, the J end lost 7 bases, and 5 bases lay between the germline ends. This CDR3 has 11 residues. DNA for the CDR3: TGCAGTGCTAGACAGGGTGAAAAACTGTTTTTT. Translated, it gives CSARQGEKLFF.

This clonotype was picked up many times. This chain joins TRBV12-3 or TRBV12-4 and TRBJ2-5, with D possibly TRBD2 on 5 matching bases. V was clipped by 6 bases and J by 5 bases, with 16 bases between them. CDR3 size: 14 residues. As DNA, the CDR3 is TGTGCCAGCAGCCCAACTGGGAGAGTGGAGACCCAGTACTTC. It encodes CASSPTGRVETQYF.

There are many counts of this clonotype. J is TRBJ2-5 and V is TRBV20-1, with 9 positions matching TRBD2. CDR3 length equals 17 residues. V lost 4 bases and J lost 2; bases outside the gene matches: 14. Germline V lookup: CDR1 DFQATT, CDR2 SNEGSKA (reference sequence). The CDR3: CSATSVSSGISQETQYF. The CDR3 DNA follows: TGCAGTGCTACCTCCGTGTCTAGCGGGATAAGTCAAGAGACCCAGTACTTC.

Only a few counts were recorded for this clonotype. The V call is TRBV27, the J call TRBJ2-7; D uncertain. The V and J ends lost 5 bases and 2 bases respectively, with 10 bases between them. The CDR3 is 13 amino acids. The germline V gene has CDR1 MNHEY and CDR2 SMNVEV (reference sequence). CDR3 bases: TGTGCCAGCAGTGTCGCGGTAACCTACGAGCAGTACTTC. This encodes CASSVAVTYEQYF.

DNA of the CDR3: TGTGCCAGCAGGAAGGACGGATCCTACGAGCAGTACTTC. This encodes CASRKDGSYEQYF. The chain couples TRBV12-3 or TRBV12-4 to TRBJ2-7; the D is unclear. The CDR3 spans 13 residues. V dropped 6 bases and J dropped 1 base, with 10 bases sitting between them.

V usage is TRBV7-9 and J usage is TRBJ2-7; possibly TRBD1 for D (6 bases). Germline V gene data show CDR1 as SEHNR and CDR2 as FQNEAQ (reference sequence). V gave up 0 bases and J gave up 5 bases, with 11 bases separating them. The CDR3 covers 14 residues. The CDR3 protein is CASSLAQGVDEQYF. The CDR3 region has the DNA TGTGCCAGCAGCTTAGCACAGGGAGTCGACGAGCAGTACTTC.

This clonotype was counted between two and nine times. The chain combines TRBV7-9 with TRBJ2-1; maybe TRBD2 (6 bases). Germline CDR1 SEHNR, CDR2 FQNEAQ (reference sequence). This CDR3 has 16 residues. Trimming cost V 5 bases and J 8 bases, with 22 bases left between them. As DNA, the CDR3 is TGTGCCAGCAGCCGACGGCGGGGCCGGGACCTCGATGAGCAGTTCTTC. This codes for CASSRRRGRDLDEQFF.

This rearrangement joins TRBV28 to TRBJ2-7; D gene unclear. Trimming took off 6 bases at V and 1 base at J, with 16 bases between the two ends. Germline loops: CDR1 MDHEN, CDR2 SYDVKM. The length of the CDR3 is 15 residues. This chain's CDR3 is CASSHYLRKSYEQYF. In nucleotides, the CDR3 is TGTGCCAGCAGCCATTATTTGCGAAAATCCTACGAGCAGTACTTC.

This rearrangement joins TRBV7-2 to TRBJ2-3; D gene uncertain. Trimming took 2 bases from V and 5 from J, leaving 14 bases between them. Germline-derived CDR1 and CDR2 are SGHTA and FQGNSA. The CDR3 is made up of 15 amino acids. The CDR3 DNA is TGTGCCAGCAGCTTACCCTCGTCACCAGAAGATACGCAGTATTTT. Encoded protein: CASSLPSSPEDTQYF.

This clonotype came up a few times. At one of its ends the junction is not consistent with the germline gene, which may arise from a read error. The chain couples TRBV4-3 to TRBJ2-1; D is possibly TRBD2 (6 bases). Germline values: CDR1 LGHNA, CDR2 YSLEER. CDR3 length: 14 amino acids. Here the CDR3 reads CASRRTSSHNEQFF. The CDR3 DNA reads as TGCGCCAGCAGAAGAACTAGCTCCCACAATGAGCAGTTCTTC.

This clonotype has more than one count but fewer than ten. The CDR3 nucleotides read TGCGCCAGCAGGAGAATCGGCGGGGAGACCCAGTACTTC. Protein product: CASRRIGGETQYF. J is TRBJ2-5 and V is TRBV10-2, with a possible D match to TRBD2 (5 bases). V was trimmed by 6 bases and J by 5 bases, leaving 13 bases between them. Per the germline V gene, CDR1 is WSHSY and CDR2 is SAAADI. The CDR3 consists of 13 residues.

A few counts support this clonotype. The CDR3 loop reads CSVPRGANEQFF. The CDR3, as DNA: TGCAGCGTCCCCAGGGGGGCGAATGAGCAGTTCTTC. The chain is built from TRBV29-1 and TRBJ2-1; maybe TRBD1 (7 bases). The V end was cut by 6 bases, the J end by 7 bases, with 13 bases between. This CDR3 is 12 amino acids long. Germline values: CDR1 SQVTM, CDR2 ANQGSEA.

The V gene is TRBV6-1, the J gene TRBJ2-3, with D unresolved. Germline V gene lookup returns CDR1 MNHNS and CDR2 SASEGT. This CDR3 has 13 amino acids. The germline V and J ends were trimmed by 1 base and 6 bases, with 8 bases remaining between them. The CDR3 is CASSEGAWDTQYF. For the CDR3, the DNA is TGTGCCAGCAGTGAAGGGGCTTGGGATACGCAGTATTTT.

This clonotype was observed a handful of times. Here the CDR3 reads CASSEGLPRYNEQFF. The CDR3 DNA sequence: TGTGCCAGCTCGGAAGGACTACCAAGATACAATGAGCAGTTCTTC. The chain couples TRBV18 to TRBJ2-1; a weak D match, TRBD2 (6 bases). The CDR3 consists of 15 residues. Per the germline V gene, CDR1 is KGHSH and CDR2 is LQKENI. Trimming took off 6 bases at V and 4 bases at J, with 16 bases between the two ends.

V is TRBV19 and J is TRBJ2-1; TRBD2 matches 7 bases. The CDR3 runs to 16 residues. Germline V lookup: CDR1 LNHDA, CDR2 SQIVND (reference sequence). V lost 5 bases and J lost 3; bases outside the gene matches: 10. CDR3 sequence: CASSPWTSKVYNEQFF. CDR3 DNA sequence: TGTGCCAGTAGTCCCTGGACTAGTAAGGTCTACAATGAGCAGTTCTTC.

This clonotype occurred many times. The genes are TRBV4-3 and TRBJ2-2, with TRBD2 matching over 10 bases. CDR3 length: 16 amino acids. Germline V gives CDR1 LGHNA, CDR2 YSLEER. J lost 7 bases, V lost 5 bases, and 10 bases had no gene match. The CDR3, as DNA: TGCGCCAGCAGCGAGCGGGAGGGTTTTTGGGGCGGGGAGCTGTTTTTT. It yields the protein CASSEREGFWGGELFF.

In this sample, this clonotype turned up a few times. The rearrangement links TRBV7-3 to TRBJ1-6, with D maybe TRBD1 (5 bases). The CDR3 contains 15 residues. Trimming shortened V by 6 bases and J by 4 bases, and 13 bases separated the two germline ends. Germline V gene data show CDR1 as SGHTA and CDR2 as FQGTGA. CDR3 bases: TGTGCCAGCAGTCCCCGTGGGGGTTATAATTCACCCCTCCACTTT. This encodes CASSPRGGYNSPLHF.

This clonotype was observed a few times. The rearrangement links TRBV7-2 to TRBJ2-1; 13 bases map to TRBD2. CDR1 and CDR2 (germline): SGHTA, FQGNSA. V lost 6 bases and J lost 5; bases outside the gene matches: 7. This CDR3 is built from 16 residues. CDR3 amino acids: CASRPTSGRANNEQFF. CDR3 DNA sequence: TGTGCCAGCAGACCCACTAGCGGGAGGGCTAACAATGAGCAGTTCTTC.

In this sample, this clonotype turned up a few times. This chain uses TRBV4-2 with TRBJ2-7, with D uncertain. The CDR3 is 13 amino acids. Germline CDR1 is LGHNA and CDR2 is YNFKEQ. V gave up 0 bases and J gave up 6 bases, with 9 bases separating them. The CDR3 nucleotides read TGTGCCAGCAGCCAAGAGACCAGAGGCGAGCAGTACTTC. It encodes CASSQETRGEQYF.

This clonotype was observed a few times. This rearrangement joins TRBV19 to TRBJ2-1; 7 bases are shared with TRBD1. V trimming: 6 bases; J trimming: 5 bases; junction bases outside the gene matches: 13. Looked up from germline, CDR1 is LNHDA and CDR2 is SQIVND (reference sequence). The CDR3 runs 16 residues. The CDR3 region has the DNA TGTGCCAGTAGGGGATGGGTCGGGACAGAAAACAATGAGCAGTTCTTC. Translated, it gives CASRGWVGTENNEQFF.

V usage is TRBV27 and J usage is TRBJ1-6; D gene unclear. The CDR3 is 13 amino acids. The V gene's germline CDR1 is MNHEY and CDR2 SMNVEV (reference sequence). The V end lost 3 bases, the J end lost 7 bases, and 7 bases lay between the germline ends. The DNA for the CDR3 is TGTGCCAGCAGTTTGGCGAGAAATTCACCCCTCCACTTT. Its protein product is CASSLARNSPLHF.

The chain carries TRBV14 and TRBJ1-1, with D unresolved. CDR1 is SGHDN, CDR2 FVKESK, per germline. There are 12 residues in the CDR3. V lost 7 bases to trimming and J lost 1 base, with 7 bases between them. In nucleotides, the CDR3 is TGTGCCAGCAATTTCGGGAACACTGAAGCTTTCTTT. It is translated as CASNFGNTEAFF.

The CDR3 DNA sequence: TGTGCCAGCAGTTCTCCCGGGACCTCAAACAATGAGCAGTTCTTC. Protein sequence: CASSSPGTSNNEQFF. This chain uses TRBV6-5 with TRBJ2-1; D is possibly TRBD1 or TRBD2 (5 bases each). There are 15 residues in the CDR3. Germline V gene lookup returns CDR1 MNHEY and CDR2 SVGAGI. Trimming took 4 bases from V and 5 from J, leaving 15 bases between them.

This clonotype was counted a few times. The chain uses TRBV7-9 and TRBJ1-1; D not certain. Trimming pared 1 base from V and 7 bases from J, leaving 10 bases between. Germline V gene lookup returns CDR1 SEHNR and CDR2 FQNEAQ (reference sequence). The CDR3 loop spans 13 amino acids. The DNA for the CDR3 is TGTGCCAGCAGCTTAGTCATGACAAGTGAAGCTTTCTTT. This sequence encodes CASSLVMTSEAFF.

This clonotype occurred many times. This chain links TRBV20-1 with TRBJ1-3; TRBD1 might be the D (6 bases). Per germline, CDR1 DFQATT and CDR2 SNEGSKA (reference sequence). The V and J ends lost 6 bases and 4 bases respectively, with 13 bases between them. The CDR3 has 13 residues. CDR3 sequence: CSASQGMGNTIYF. CDR3 coding DNA: TGCAGTGCGAGCCAGGGGATGGGAAACACCATATATTTT.

The rearrangement links TRBV20-1 to TRBJ2-3, with 9 nucleotides matching TRBD2. This CDR3 spans 15 amino acids. V was pared by 6 bases and J by 4 bases, with 11 bases of the junction left unmatched. Per germline, CDR1 DFQATT and CDR2 SNEGSKA (reference sequence). CDR3 residues: CSAGSGGPAADTQYF. The CDR3 DNA is TGCAGTGCGGGGAGCGGGGGGCCTGCGGCAGATACGCAGTATTTT.

This clonotype turned up a few times. The chain joins TRBV11-3 to TRBJ1-1; D is perhaps TRBD1 (5 bases). Germline V gives CDR1 SGHNT, CDR2 YENEEA. The V end was cut by 1 base, the J end by 1 base, with 10 bases between. The CDR3 is 15 residues long. CDR3 nucleotide sequence: TGTGCCAGCAGCTTAGGGGGCCACCAGAACACTGAAGCTTTCTTT. Translating gives CASSLGGHQNTEAFF.